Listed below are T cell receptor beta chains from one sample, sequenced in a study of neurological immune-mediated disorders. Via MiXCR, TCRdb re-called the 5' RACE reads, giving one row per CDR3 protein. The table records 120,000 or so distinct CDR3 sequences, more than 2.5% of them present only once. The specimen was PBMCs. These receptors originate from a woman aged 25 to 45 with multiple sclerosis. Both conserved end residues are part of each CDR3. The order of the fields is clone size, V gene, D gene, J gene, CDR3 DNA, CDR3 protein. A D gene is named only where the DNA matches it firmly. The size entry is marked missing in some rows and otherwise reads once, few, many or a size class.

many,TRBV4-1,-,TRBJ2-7,TGCGCCAGCAGCCAAGTTTTGGACAGTTCCTACGAGCAGTACTTC,CASSQVLDSSYEQYF
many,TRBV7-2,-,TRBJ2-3,TGTGCCAGCAGCTTAGGTTTGGGTAAACCCGATACGCAGTATTTT,CASSLGLGKPDTQYF
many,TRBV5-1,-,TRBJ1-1,TGCGCCAGCAGCTTAACGAAACCGGGACGGCCGAACACTGAAGCTTTCTTT,CASSLTKPGRPNTEAFF
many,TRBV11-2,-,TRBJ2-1,TGTGCCAGCATCCCGTCCGGGGGGCCCTCCTACAATGAGCAGTTCTTC,CASIPSGGPSYNEQFF
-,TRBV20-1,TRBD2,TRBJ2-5,TGCAGTGCTAGAGGTGCTAGCGGGGAGAACCAGTACTTC,CSARGASGENQYF
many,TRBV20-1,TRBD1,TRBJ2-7,TGCAGTGCCCCGGGACAGGCCGATTACGAGCAGTACTTC,CSAPGQADYEQYF
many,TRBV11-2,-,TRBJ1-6,TGTGCCAGCACCTCTTTCGACAATTCACCCCTCCACTTT,CASTSFDNSPLHF
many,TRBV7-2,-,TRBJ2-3,TGTGCCAGCAGCCCGACCCTGGTGAGCTACACAGATACGCAGTATTTT,CASSPTLVSYTDTQYF
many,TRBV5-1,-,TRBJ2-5,TGCGCCAGCAGCCCCTCTGACGGCGTCCAAGAGACCCAGTACTTC,CASSPSDGVQETQYF
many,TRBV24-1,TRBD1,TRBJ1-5,TGTGCCACCAGTGGGTGGGACAGAACTAGCAATCAGCCCCAGCATTTT,CATSGWDRTSNQPQHF